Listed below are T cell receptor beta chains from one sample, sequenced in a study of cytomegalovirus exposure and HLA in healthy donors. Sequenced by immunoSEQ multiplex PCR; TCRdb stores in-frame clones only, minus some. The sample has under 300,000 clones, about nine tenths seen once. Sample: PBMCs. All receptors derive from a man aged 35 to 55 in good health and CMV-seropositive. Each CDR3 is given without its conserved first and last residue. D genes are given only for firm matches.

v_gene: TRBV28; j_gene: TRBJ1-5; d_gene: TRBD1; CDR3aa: ASSLWPGQGGQPQH
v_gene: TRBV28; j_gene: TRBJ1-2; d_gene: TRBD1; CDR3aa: ASRVTGLTNYGYT
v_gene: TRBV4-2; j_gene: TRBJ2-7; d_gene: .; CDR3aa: ASSLFSSSGTYEQY
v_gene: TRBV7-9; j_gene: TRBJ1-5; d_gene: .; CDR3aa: ASSLGTVQPQH
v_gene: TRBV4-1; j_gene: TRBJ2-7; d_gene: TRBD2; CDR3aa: ASSQDLYTSGSVYEQY
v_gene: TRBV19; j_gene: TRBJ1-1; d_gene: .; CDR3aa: ASSLTGDTEAF
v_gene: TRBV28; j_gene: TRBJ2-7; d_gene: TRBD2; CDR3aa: ASGLAGLSSYEQY
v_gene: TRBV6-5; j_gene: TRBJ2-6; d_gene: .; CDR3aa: ASSYGATGANVLT
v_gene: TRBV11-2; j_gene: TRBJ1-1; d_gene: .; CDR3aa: ASSPRNGDTEAF
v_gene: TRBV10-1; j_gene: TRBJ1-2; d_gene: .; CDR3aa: ATLFTGGADGYT
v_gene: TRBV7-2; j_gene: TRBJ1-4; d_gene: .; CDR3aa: ASSRGDPREELF
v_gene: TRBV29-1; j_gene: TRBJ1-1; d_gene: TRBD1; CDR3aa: SVAPGTGGEGTEAF
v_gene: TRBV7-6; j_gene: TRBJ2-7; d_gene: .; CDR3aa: ASSRERASSYEQY
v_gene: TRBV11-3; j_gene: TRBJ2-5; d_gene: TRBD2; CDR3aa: ASSLGGGGEETQY
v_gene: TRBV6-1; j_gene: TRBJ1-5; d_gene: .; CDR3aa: ASSESVPGTFSNQPQH
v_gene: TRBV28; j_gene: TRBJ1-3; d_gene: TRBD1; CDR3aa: ASSSQGAGNTIY
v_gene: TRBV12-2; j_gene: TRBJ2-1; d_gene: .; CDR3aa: ASRLESRTVVYNEQF
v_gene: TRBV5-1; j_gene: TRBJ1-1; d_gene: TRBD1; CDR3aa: ASIQGEGQVLGNTEAF
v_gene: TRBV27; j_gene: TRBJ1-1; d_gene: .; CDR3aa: ASSSQTTGADPEAF
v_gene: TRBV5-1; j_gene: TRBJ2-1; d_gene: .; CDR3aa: ASSESPNSYNEQF
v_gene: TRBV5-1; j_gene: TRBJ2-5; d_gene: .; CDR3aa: ASSHYPPQGTQETQY
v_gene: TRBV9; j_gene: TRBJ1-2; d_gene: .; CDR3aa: ASSALRKRYGYT
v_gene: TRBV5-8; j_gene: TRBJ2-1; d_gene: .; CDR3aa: ASPSGVSYNEQF
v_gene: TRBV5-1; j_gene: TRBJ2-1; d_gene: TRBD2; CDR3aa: ASSTLAGPYNEQF
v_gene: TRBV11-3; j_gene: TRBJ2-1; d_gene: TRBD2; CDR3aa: ASSLVPASGVLDEQF
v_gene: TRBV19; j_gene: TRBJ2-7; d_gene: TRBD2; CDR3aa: ASSIAGLAGGEEQY
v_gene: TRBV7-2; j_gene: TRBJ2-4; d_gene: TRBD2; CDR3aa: ASSLVTSGSRD
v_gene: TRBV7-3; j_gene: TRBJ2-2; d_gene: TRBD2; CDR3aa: ASSLSGSTAGELF
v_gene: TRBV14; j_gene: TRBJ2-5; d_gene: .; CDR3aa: ASSLRDYQETQY
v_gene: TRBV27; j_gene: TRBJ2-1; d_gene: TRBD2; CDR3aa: ASSPGLAGVGEQF
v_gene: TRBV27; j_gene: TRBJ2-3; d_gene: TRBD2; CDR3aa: ASSDLAGGTDTQY
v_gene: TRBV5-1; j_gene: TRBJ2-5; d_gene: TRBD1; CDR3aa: ASSPGQGVASQETQY
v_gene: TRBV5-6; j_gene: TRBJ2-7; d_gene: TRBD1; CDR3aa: ASREWTGVYEQY
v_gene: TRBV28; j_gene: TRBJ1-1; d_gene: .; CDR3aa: ASRGRTTVNTEAF
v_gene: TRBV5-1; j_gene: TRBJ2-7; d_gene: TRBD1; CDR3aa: ASSLTGTGAHEQY
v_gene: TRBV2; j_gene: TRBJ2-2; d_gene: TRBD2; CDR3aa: ASRGSSGMNTGELF
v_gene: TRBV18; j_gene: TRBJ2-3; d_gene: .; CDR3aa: ASSPKAVITDTQY
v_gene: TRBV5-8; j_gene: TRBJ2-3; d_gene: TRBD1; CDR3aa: ASSLWKGQGTDTQY
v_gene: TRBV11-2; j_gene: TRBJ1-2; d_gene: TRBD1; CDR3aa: ASSLVGQGPYGYT
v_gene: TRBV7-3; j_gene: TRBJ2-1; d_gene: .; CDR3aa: ASSRTELSYNEQF
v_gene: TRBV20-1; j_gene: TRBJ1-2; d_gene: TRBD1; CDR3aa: SVDRGYGYT
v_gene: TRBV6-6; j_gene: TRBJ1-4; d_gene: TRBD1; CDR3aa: ASSRQGAGEKLF
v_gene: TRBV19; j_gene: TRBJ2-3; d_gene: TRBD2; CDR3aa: ASSAGLADSTDTQY
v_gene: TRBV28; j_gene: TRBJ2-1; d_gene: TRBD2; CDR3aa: ASSLRTSGSNEQF
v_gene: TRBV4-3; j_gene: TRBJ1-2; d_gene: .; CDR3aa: ASSQAIQGNYGYT
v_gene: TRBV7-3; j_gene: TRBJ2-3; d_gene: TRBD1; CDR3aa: ASSWTGEADTQY
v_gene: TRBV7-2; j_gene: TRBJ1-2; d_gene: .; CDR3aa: ASSQATGINYGYT
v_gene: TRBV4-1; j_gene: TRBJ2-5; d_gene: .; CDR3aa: ASSPTVQETQY
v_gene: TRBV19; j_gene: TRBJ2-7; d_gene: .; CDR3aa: ATSGTSPYEQY
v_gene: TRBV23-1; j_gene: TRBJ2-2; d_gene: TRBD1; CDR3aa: ASSQVLIRDRVTGELF
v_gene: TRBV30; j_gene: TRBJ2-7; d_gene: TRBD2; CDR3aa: AWTLAGPYEQY
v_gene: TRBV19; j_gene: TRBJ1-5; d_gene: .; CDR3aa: ASQGREFGNQPQH
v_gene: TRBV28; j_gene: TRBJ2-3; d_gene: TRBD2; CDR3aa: ASSQTSGRPDTQY
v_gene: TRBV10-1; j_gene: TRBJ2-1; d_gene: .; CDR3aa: ASSGPGLYNEQF
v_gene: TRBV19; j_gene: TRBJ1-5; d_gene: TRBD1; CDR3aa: ASSSTLLGQGSQPQH
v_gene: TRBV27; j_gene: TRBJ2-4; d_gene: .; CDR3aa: ASSSPTGYPKNIQY